The 29 T cell receptor beta chains given below trace back to one sample, sequenced in a study of blood T cell repertoires in COVID-19. This table comes from immunoSEQ multiplex PCR, and its TCRdb copy is limited to in-frame clones, with some not included. The profile shows 200,000 to 250,000 clones, roughly 80% of them singletons. Sample: peripheral blood. The source of these receptors is a woman older than 75 with acute or convalescent COVID-19.

This chain joins TRBV3-1 (or the pseudogene TRBV3-2) and TRBJ2-2; D is perhaps TRBD2 (6 bases). The V gene's germline CDR1 is LGHDT and CDR2 YNNKEL (reference sequence). Between the trimmed V and J ends, which lost 1 base and 5 bases, there was a span of 14 bases. The CDR3 totals 16 residues. The CDR3 DNA sequence: TGTGCCAGCAGCCAAGGCGGGACGCATATTACCGGGGAGCTGTTTTTT. Its translation is CASSQGGTHITGELFF.

In its sample, this clone was seen once. The chain recombines TRBV7-2 with TRBJ1-2, with a weak D call TRBD1 (5 bases). This CDR3 spans 17 amino acids. Germline V gene sequence: CDR1 SGHTA, CDR2 FQGNSA. V was trimmed by 2 bases and J by 7 bases, leaving 23 bases between them. CDR3 sequence: CASSLLGLGDLLGGYTF. CDR3 coding DNA: TGTGCCAGCAGCTTATTAGGGCTGGGGGACTTGTTGGGTGGCTACACCTTC.

This clone was seen a handful of times. The V call is TRBV18, the J call TRBJ1-1, with 9 bases aligning to TRBD1. V lost 6 bases and J lost 5; bases outside the gene matches: 16. This CDR3 region has 17 residues. Germline V gene lookup returns CDR1 KGHSH and CDR2 LQKENI. The CDR3 loop is CASSPWDVGTGLTEAFF. The CDR3 region has the DNA TGTGCCAGCTCCCCCTGGGATGTGGGGACAGGGTTGACTGAAGCTTTCTTT. Supplemented by reference TRBV18 and TRBJ1-1, the full variable domain reads NAGVMQNPRHLVRRRGQEARLRCSPMKGHSHVYWYRQLPEEGLKFMVYLQKENIIDESGMPKERFSAEFPKEGPSILRIQQVVRGDSAAYFCASSPWDVGTGLTEAFFGQGTRLTVV.

This clone was seen a single time. This chain uses TRBV9 with TRBJ1-1; perhaps TRBD1 as D (6 bases). Trimming removed 2 bases from V and 0 bases from J, with 8 bases in between. Germline V CDR1 and CDR2: SGDLS, YYNGEE. This CDR3 is 14 amino acids long. The DNA for the CDR3 is TGTGCCAGCAGCGTTGACAGGCTGAACACTGAAGCTTTCTTT. Encoded protein: CASSVDRLNTEAFF.

The chain recombines TRBV4-3 with TRBJ2-7; D not certain. This CDR3 spans 14 amino acids. Germline CDR1 is LGHNA and CDR2 is YSLEER. The V end lost 2 bases, the J end lost 2 bases, and 10 bases lay between the germline ends. CDR3 in amino acids: CASSQNYGTYEQYF. The CDR3 nucleotides read TGCGCCAGCAGCCAAAACTACGGAACCTACGAGCAGTACTTC.

CDR3 coding DNA: TGCGCCAGCAGCCATGACAGGGGCGACGAGCAGTACTTC. Amino acids: CASSHDRGDEQYF. The chain joins TRBV4-3 to TRBJ2-7, with 8 bases matching TRBD1. Unmatched junction bases numbered 3, after V lost 3 bases and J lost 5 bases. The germline CDR1 and CDR2 sequences are LGHNA and YSLEER. The CDR3 contains 13 residues.

The rearrangement links TRBV6-2 or TRBV6-3 to TRBJ1-4, with D hard to call. V was pared by 7 bases and J by 0 bases, with 15 bases between. This CDR3 comprises 16 residues. Germline V gives CDR1 MNHEY, CDR2 SVGEGT. For the CDR3, the DNA is TGTGCCAGCATCCCAACGGCGGCAGCAACTAATGAAAAACTGTTTTTT. It is translated as CASIPTAAATNEKLFF.

The chain combines TRBV7-9 with TRBJ2-5; no firm D call. The CDR3 covers 15 residues. The germline gives CDR1 SEHNR, CDR2 FQNEAQ (reference sequence). Trimming stripped 2 bases from V and 0 bases from J, with 10 bases between. The DNA for the CDR3 is TGTGCCAGCAGCTTAATTACACAGTACCAAGAGACCCAGTACTTC. Translating gives CASSLITQYQETQYF. Full variable domain (missing parts from reference TRBV7-9 and TRBJ2-5): DTGVSQNPRHKITKRGQNVTFRCDPISEHNRLYWYRQTLGQGPEFLTYFQNEAQLEKSRLLSDRFSAERPKGSFSTLEIQRTEQGDSAMYLCASSLITQYQETQYFGPGTRLLVL.

The chain joins TRBV30 to TRBJ1-6; D is unresolved. The CDR3 sequence is 14 residues long. Germline V gives CDR1 GTSNPN, CDR2 SVGIG (reference sequence). V was clipped by 1 base and J by 5 bases, with 9 bases between them. CDR3 sequence: CAWSATIDNSPLHF. CDR3 nucleotides: TGTGCCTGGAGTGCTACGATCGATAATTCACCCCTCCACTTT.

This clone appeared a single time. The chain uses TRBV6-6 and TRBJ2-2; 7 bases line up with TRBD2. Germline V gene sequence: CDR1 MNHNY, CDR2 SVGAGI (reference sequence). The CDR3 runs 16 residues. Losses at the gene ends were 2 bases for V and 4 bases for J; bases not matched to a gene: 7. Here the CDR3 reads CASSYPGTGGTGELFF. The CDR3 bases are TGTGCCAGCAGTTACCCGGGGACGGGAGGCACCGGGGAGCTGTTTTTT.

The chain couples TRBV5-6 to TRBJ2-7; 11 bases agree with TRBD2. CDR1 and CDR2 (germline): SGHDT, YYEEEE. Trimming cost V 4 bases and J 2 bases; bases outside gene matches: 14. The CDR3 is 18 amino acids. CDR3 coding DNA: TGTGCCAGCAGCCATTATCTAGCGGGAGGTACGAGGCCCTACGAGCAGTACTTC. Protein product: CASSHYLAGGTRPYEQYF.

J is TRBJ2-5 and V is TRBV30; 9 nucleotides match TRBD2. The germline CDR1 and CDR2 sequences are GTSNPN and SVGIG (reference sequence). The CDR3 extends over 13 amino acids. V shed 2 bases and J 6 bases; nucleotides not matched to a gene: 4. In nucleotides, the CDR3 is TGTGCCTGGAGTTACCTAGCGGGAAAGACCCAGTACTTC. This encodes CAWSYLAGKTQYF.

A few counts support this clone. CDR3 in amino acids: CAISGQGTVYGYTF. CDR3 DNA: TGTGCCATCAGTGGGCAGGGAACTGTCTATGGCTACACCTTC. The chain has TRBV10-3 and TRBJ1-2; a possible D gene is TRBD1 (5 bases). This CDR3 comprises 14 residues. The ends were cut back, 4 bases at V and 4 bases at J, with 13 bases in the middle. Germline lookup yields CDR1 ENHRY and CDR2 SYGVKD.

The rearrangement links TRBV7-6 to TRBJ2-5; D may be TRBD2 (5 bases). The CDR3 runs 15 residues. In germline, CDR1 is SGHVS, CDR2 FNYEAQ. Trimming pared 0 bases from V and 1 base from J, leaving 9 bases between. The CDR3 DNA reads as TGTGCCAGCAGCTTAGCGATGCGGGCCCAAGAGACCCAGTACTTC. It specifies CASSLAMRAQETQYF.

This clone was recorded only once. The genes are TRBV18 and TRBJ1-2; no clear D gene. Trimming removed 3 bases from V and 2 bases from J, with 13 bases in between. This CDR3 comprises 15 residues. Germline V gene data show CDR1 as KGHSH and CDR2 as LQKENI. The CDR3 region has the DNA TGTGCCAGCTCACCCCTCGGAGGAGAGAACTATGGCTACACCTTC. Residues: CASSPLGGENYGYTF.

The sample holds one count of this clone. The CDR3 bases are TGCGCCAGCAGCTCAAACCTCATGACAGGGAACTCTGGAAACACCATATATTTT. It translates to CASSSNLMTGNSGNTIYF. The chain is built from TRBV5-1 and TRBJ1-3, with TRBD1 matching over 7 bases. Germline V gene data show CDR1 as SGHRS and CDR2 as YFSETQ. The ends lost 3 bases at V and 0 bases at J; junction bases unmatched: 12. This CDR3 region has 18 residues.

The chain recombines TRBV2 with TRBJ1-2; D is uncertain. This CDR3 has 14 amino acids. Deletions cut 7 bases from V and 14 bases from J, with 26 bases between. Germline V lookup: CDR1 SNHLY, CDR2 FYNNEI. Here the CDR3 reads CASTPRAASMARTF. The CDR3 coding sequence is TGTGCCAGCACCCCCAGAGCAGCCTCTATGGCTAGGACCTTC. The whole variable domain, filled in from reference TRBV2 and TRBJ1-2, reads EPEVTQTPSHQVTQMGQEVILRCVPISNHLYFYWYRQILGQKVEFLVSFYNNEISEKSEIFDDQFSVERPDGSNFTLKIRSTKLEDSAMYFCASTPRAASMARTFGSGTRLTVV.

This clone came up once. V is TRBV27 and J is TRBJ2-6; the D is unclear. The germline CDR1 and CDR2 sequences are MNHEY and SMNVEV (reference sequence). The V gene lost 2 bases and the J gene lost 0 bases, with 5 bases spanning the gap. This CDR3 is built from 15 residues. CDR3 region: CASSLVGSGANVLTF. DNA of the CDR3: TGTGCCAGCAGTTTAGTCGGCTCTGGGGCCAACGTCCTGACTTTC.

The genes are TRBV5-1 and TRBJ2-3; 11 bases match TRBD2. In germline, CDR1 is SGHRS, CDR2 YFSETQ. J gave up 2 bases and V 0 bases, and 5 bases lay outside the gene matches. The CDR3 consists of 17 residues. The CDR3 sequence is CASSLGASGGFTDTQYF. DNA of the CDR3: TGCGCCAGCAGCTTGGGCGCTAGCGGGGGGTTCACAGATACGCAGTATTTT. The full variable domain, rest sourced from reference TRBV5-1 and TRBJ2-3, is KAGVTQTPRYLIKTRGQQVTLSCSPISGHRSVSWYQQTPGQGLQFLFEYFSETQRNKGNFPGRFSGRQFSNSRSEMNVSTLELGDSALYLCASSLGASGGFTDTQYFGPGTRLTVL.

This chain links TRBV7-2 with TRBJ1-2; D is unclear. With 5 bases removed from V and 5 bases from J, the gap between germline ends came to 12 bases. This CDR3 is built from 13 residues. CDR1 is SGHTA and CDR2 is FQGNSA in the germline V gene. The CDR3 DNA reads TGTGCCAGCAGCGGGCCCTCGGCTTATGGCTACACCTTC. Protein product: CASSGPSAYGYTF.

This clone has more than one count but fewer than ten. V is TRBV7-6 and J is TRBJ1-5, with D uncertain. Trimming pared 1 base from V and 3 bases from J, leaving 7 bases between. The CDR3 totals 14 residues. The V gene's germline CDR1 is SGHVS and CDR2 FNYEAQ. CDR3 loop: CASSLGRVNQPQHF. The CDR3 nucleotides read TGTGCCAGCAGCTTAGGCCGCGTCAATCAGCCCCAGCATTTT.

The V call is TRBV5-8, the J call TRBJ1-5; weak D call: TRBD1 (5 bases). The germline V gene encodes CDR1 SGHTS and CDR2 YDEGEE. The CDR3 extends over 14 amino acids. V dropped 4 bases and J dropped 2 bases, with 10 bases sitting between them. The DNA of the CDR3 is TGTGCCAGCAGCCTGGGACGGGGCAATCAGCCCCAGCATTTT. This codes for CASSLGRGNQPQHF.

The CDR3 nucleotides read TGTGCCAGCAGCCGAGGGACTAGCGGAACTAGCACAGATACGCAGTATTTT. Amino acids: CASSRGTSGTSTDTQYF. The chain is built from TRBV28 and TRBJ2-3; 11 bases map to TRBD2. With V trimmed by 6 bases and J by 0 bases, 8 bases remained unmatched. The CDR3 runs 17 residues. Germline lookup yields CDR1 MDHEN and CDR2 SYDVKM.

The chain carries TRBV2 and TRBJ2-5; 7 bases line up with TRBD2. Germline CDR1 reads SNHLY; CDR2 reads FYNNEI. The CDR3 is 14 residues long. J gave up 2 bases and V 7 bases, and 7 bases lay outside the gene matches. The CDR3 bases are TGTGCCAGCAACGAGCGGGGCGAACAAGAGACCCAGTACTTC. Protein: CASNERGEQETQYF.

The V gene is TRBV28, the J gene TRBJ2-7; D may be TRBD1 (5 bases). CDR1 and CDR2 from the germline V gene are MDHEN and SYDVKM. Trimming removed 5 bases from V and 1 base from J, with 12 bases in between. This CDR3 region has 14 residues. The CDR3 is CASSPPQGSYEQYF. The CDR3 region has the DNA TGTGCCAGCAGTCCACCCCAGGGTTCCTACGAGCAGTACTTC.

The rearrangement links TRBV18 to TRBJ2-1; 9 nucleotides align to TRBD2. The CDR3 totals 16 residues. The germline V gene encodes CDR1 KGHSH and CDR2 LQKENI. V gave up 4 bases and J gave up 0 bases; unmatched junction bases: 4. CDR3 sequence: CASSQGSGGSYNEQFF. In DNA, the CDR3 is TGTGCCAGCTCACAGGGTAGCGGGGGCTCCTACAATGAGCAGTTCTTC.

This chain connects TRBV9 to TRBJ2-7; tentatively, D is TRBD1 (5 bases). V lost 0 bases, J lost 1 base, and 11 bases lay in between. This CDR3 has 15 residues. The germline V gene has CDR1 SGDLS and CDR2 YYNGEE. CDR3 amino acids: CASSVGPDNSYEQYF. The DNA of the CDR3 is TGTGCCAGCAGCGTAGGGCCGGACAATTCCTACGAGCAGTACTTC.

The chain joins TRBV4-1 to TRBJ1-1, with 7 bases aligning to TRBD1. V dropped 4 bases and J dropped 5; count of bases not matched to a gene: 10. Looked up from germline, CDR1 is MGHRA and CDR2 is YSYEKL. The CDR3 has 15 residues. CDR3 loop: CASSRGEGAGTEAFF. CDR3 sequence (DNA): TGCGCCAGCAGCCGGGGCGAGGGGGCAGGAACTGAAGCTTTCTTT.

The chain carries TRBV5-4 and TRBJ2-5; D not resolved. In germline, CDR1 is SGHNT, CDR2 YYREEE (reference sequence). V was pared by 0 bases and J by 2 bases, with 8 bases between. This CDR3 has 14 amino acids. The CDR3 DNA reads TGTGCCAGCAGCTTGGCAGGTACGCAAGAGACCCAGTACTTC. It translates to CASSLAGTQETQYF.